The rows below give T cell receptor beta chains drawn from one sample of a study of control samples from healthy donors and cancer patients. Sequencing used immunoSEQ multiplex PCR; TCRdb keeps in-frame clones, though not all of them. In the table there are more than 100,000 clones, around 88% of which are singletons. Sequenced sample: blood. The receptor set was obtained from a man aged 35-49 years in good health. Each CDR3 is given with its conserved first and last residue. The order of the fields is V gene, J gene, clone size, D gene, CDR3 protein, CDR3 DNA. A D gene is named only where the DNA matches it firmly. Expanded clones are given a class, and other clones once, few, many or no size at all.

TRBV30	TRBJ1-3	-	-	CAWSVRARAGSGNTIYF	TGTGCCTGGAGTGTGAGGGCCAGGGCAGGCTCTGGAAACACCATATATTTT
TRBV7-9	TRBJ2-2	-	-	CASSSTGLVNTGELFF	TGTGCCAGCAGCTCTACCGGACTTGTGAACACCGGGGAGCTGTTTTTT
TRBV5-6	TRBJ1-3	once	TRBD1	CASSVTGGPGNTIYF	TGTGCCAGCAGCGTCACAGGGGGCCCTGGAAACACCATATATTTT
TRBV10-3	TRBJ1-1	-	-	CAISESRGTEAFF	TGTGCCATCAGTGAGTCTAGGGGTACTGAAGCTTTCTTT
TRBV10-3	TRBJ1-5	-	-	CAISVGYNQPQHF	TGTGCCATCAGTGTAGGGTACAATCAGCCCCAGCATTTT
TRBV27	TRBJ1-4	-	-	CASPIPATNEKLFF	TGTGCCAGCCCAATTCCCGCAACTAATGAAAAACTGTTTTTT
TRBV19	TRBJ1-1	-	TRBD1	CASSMGTGGSTEAFF	TGTGCCAGTAGTATGGGGACAGGGGGAAGCACTGAAGCTTTCTTT
TRBV10-3	TRBJ1-5	few	-	CAISESEQNNQPQHF	TGTGCCATCAGTGAGTCTGAACAGAATAATCAGCCCCAGCATTTT
TRBV13	TRBJ1-2	-	-	CASSLARVGGYTF	TGTGCCAGCAGCTTAGCGCGGGTCGGGGGCTACACCTTC
TRBV10-3	TRBJ1-6	-	-	CAISESVQNNSPLHF	TGTGCCATCAGTGAGTCGGTACAGAATAATTCACCCCTCCACTTT
TRBV4-3	TRBJ1-1	few	-	CASSQEAGLPEAFF	TGCGCCAGCAGCCAAGAGGCGGGACTCCCTGAAGCTTTCTTT
TRBV5-1	TRBJ2-7	-	-	CASSLGTGTSSYEQYF	TGCGCCAGCAGCTTGGGGACCGGGACCAGCTCCTACGAGCAGTACTTC
TRBV2	TRBJ1-4	few	-	CASRRETGPTNEKLFF	TGTGCCAGCAGGAGGGAGACGGGTCCAACTAATGAAAAACTGTTTTTT
TRBV5-4	TRBJ1-6	once	-	CASSLGYGSPLHF	TGTGCCAGCAGCTTGGGGTATGGGTCACCCCTCCACTTT
TRBV5-4	TRBJ2-5	-	-	CASSLQETQYF	TGTGCCAGCAGCTTGCAAGAGACCCAGTACTTC
TRBV2	TRBJ2-1	-	-	CASRAGTVVDEQFF	TGTGCCAGCAGAGCGGGGACAGTTGTGGATGAGCAGTTCTTC
TRBV6-5	TRBJ1-6	-	-	CASSYSSQGSRSPLHF	TGTGCCAGCAGTTACTCGTCGCAGGGGTCCAGGTCACCCCTCCACTTT
TRBV12-3/TRBV12-4	TRBJ1-2	-	-	CASSLSNYGYTF	TGTGCCAGCAGTTTGTCAAACTATGGCTACACCTTC
TRBV5-6	TRBJ2-5	-	TRBD2	CASSLPSGLPPQETQYF	TGTGCCAGCAGCTTGCCCTCGGGACTACCCCCCCAAGAGACCCAGTACTTC
TRBV24-1	TRBJ1-3	-	-	CATSDGTIGNTIYF	TGTGCCACCAGTGACGGGACTATTGGAAACACCATATATTTT
TRBV7-9	TRBJ2-2	-	TRBD2	CASSPGTSGGGTGELFF	TGTGCCAGCAGTCCCGGGACTAGCGGGGGAGGCACCGGGGAGCTGTTTTTT
TRBV7-9	TRBJ2-7	-	-	CASSSDRFSYEQYF	TGTGCCAGCAGCTCAGACAGATTCTCCTACGAGCAGTACTTC
TRBV24-1	TRBJ1-6	once	TRBD1	CATNRGGSPLHF	TGTGCCACCAACAGGGGTGGGTCACCCCTCCACTTT